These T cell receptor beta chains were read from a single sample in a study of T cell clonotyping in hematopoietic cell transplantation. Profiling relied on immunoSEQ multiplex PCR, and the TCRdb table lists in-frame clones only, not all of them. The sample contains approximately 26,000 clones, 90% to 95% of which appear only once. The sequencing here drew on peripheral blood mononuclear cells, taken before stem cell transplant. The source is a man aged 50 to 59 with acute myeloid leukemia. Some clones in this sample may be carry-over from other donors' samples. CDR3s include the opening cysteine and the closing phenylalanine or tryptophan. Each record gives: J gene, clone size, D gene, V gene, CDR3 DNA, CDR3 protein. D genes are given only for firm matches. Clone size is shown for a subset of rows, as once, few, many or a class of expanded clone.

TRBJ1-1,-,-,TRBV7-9,TGTGCCAGCAGCTTAGCGGGTGAAGCTTTCTTT,CASSLAGEAFF
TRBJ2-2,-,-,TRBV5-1,TGCGCCAGCAGCTTGGCAGCGCCAGGGGCCGGGGAGCTGTTTTTT,CASSLAAPGAGELFF
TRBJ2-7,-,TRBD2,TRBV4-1,TGCGCCAGCAGCCCAGGACTAGCGGGCCTCTACGAGCAGTACTTC,CASSPGLAGLYEQYF
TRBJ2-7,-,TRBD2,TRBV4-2,TGTGCCAGCAGCCTAGCGGGAGGAGGAAACGAGCAGTACTTC,CASSLAGGGNEQYF
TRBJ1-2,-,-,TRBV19,TGTGCCAGTAGTACAGGCTATGGCTACACCTTC,CASSTGYGYTF
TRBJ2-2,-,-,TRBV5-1,TGCGCCAGTTCGGGGGCGGCCTCGAACACCGGGGAGCTGTTTTTT,CASSGAASNTGELFF
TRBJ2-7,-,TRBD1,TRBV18,TGTGCCAGCTCACCGGACAGGGAGGCATACGAGCAGTACTTC,CASSPDREAYEQYF
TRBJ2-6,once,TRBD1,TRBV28,TGTGCCGGCGCGCAAAGGGGGCCTGGGGCCAACGTCCTGACTTTC,CAGAQRGPGANVLTF
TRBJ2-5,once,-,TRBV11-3,TGTGCCAGCAGCTTAAAGGCAGGGCAAGAGACCCAGTACTTC,CASSLKAGQETQYF
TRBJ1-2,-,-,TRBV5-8,TGTGCCAGCAGCTTGGTGACCTATGGCTACACCTTC,CASSLVTYGYTF
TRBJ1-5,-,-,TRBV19,TGTGCCAGTAGGATCGAGGGACCGGGCAATCAGCCCCAGCATTTT,CASRIEGPGNQPQHF
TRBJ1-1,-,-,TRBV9,TGTGCCAGCAGCTCGCACAGGGAAAGCACTGAAGCTTTCTTT,CASSSHRESTEAFF
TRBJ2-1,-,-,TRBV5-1,TGCGCCAGCAGCTTGGGGGTCGGGAATGAGCAGTTCTTC,CASSLGVGNEQFF
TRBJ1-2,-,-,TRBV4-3,TGCGCCAGCAGCCAAGAGGAGGACACCTTCTATGGCTACACCTTC,CASSQEEDTFYGYTF
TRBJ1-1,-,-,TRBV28,TGTGCCAGCAGTTTATCGGGGTCTAACACTGAAGCTTTCTTT,CASSLSGSNTEAFF
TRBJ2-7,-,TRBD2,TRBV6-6,TGTGCCAGCAGTCCTCGGGGGGGAGGCTACGAGCAGTACTTC,CASSPRGGGYEQYF
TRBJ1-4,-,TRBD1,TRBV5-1,TGCGCCAGCAGCGGACAGGGAGACGCAACTAATGAAAAACTGTTTTTT,CASSGQGDATNEKLFF
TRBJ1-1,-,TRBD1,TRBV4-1,TGCGCCAGCAGCCGAGACAGGGAGGAAGCTTTCTTT,CASSRDREEAFF
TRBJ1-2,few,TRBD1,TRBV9,TGTGCCAGCAGCCCTGAAATTGGGACAGCATATGGCTACACCTTC,CASSPEIGTAYGYTF
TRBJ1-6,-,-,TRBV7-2,TGTGCCAGCAGCTTAGAAGCCCGGGGATCACCCCTCCACTTT,CASSLEARGSPLHF
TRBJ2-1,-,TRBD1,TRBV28,TGTGCCAGCCGCAGTTTGGACAGGGGGCCCTACAATGAGCAGTTCTTC,CASRSLDRGPYNEQFF
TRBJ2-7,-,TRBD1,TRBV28,TGTGCCAGCAGCGGTCCACAGGGGACGGGGGAGCAGTACTTC,CASSGPQGTGEQYF
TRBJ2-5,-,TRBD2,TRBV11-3,TGTGCCAGCAGCTTAGCTTCGACTAGCGGACAAGAGACCCAGTACTTC,CASSLASTSGQETQYF
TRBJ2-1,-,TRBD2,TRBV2,TGTGCCAGCAGTCCGGGACTAGGGGGGAGGGATGAGCAGTTCTTC,CASSPGLGGRDEQFF
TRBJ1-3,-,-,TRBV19,TGTGCCAGTAGAGGAAGCTCTGGAAACACCATATATTTT,CASRGSSGNTIYF
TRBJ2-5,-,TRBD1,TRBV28,TGTGCCAGCAGTCCGGGACAGCCACAGGAGACCCAGTACTTC,CASSPGQPQETQYF
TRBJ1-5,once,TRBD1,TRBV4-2,TGTGCCAGCAGCCAATCAGAGGGACAGAAAAAGCCCCAGCATTTT,CASSQSEGQKKPQHF
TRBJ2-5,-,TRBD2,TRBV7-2,TGTGCCAGCAGCTTTGTACTCCCCGCTAGCGGGGGTCGGCGGGGGGCCCAGTACTTC,CASSFVLPASGGRRGAQYF
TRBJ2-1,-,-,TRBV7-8,TGTGCCAGCAGCCTTACTCTACAGTCCTCGTCCGTCAATGAGCAGTTCTTC,CASSLTLQSSSVNEQFF
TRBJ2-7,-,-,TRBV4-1,TGCGCCAGCAGCCAAGAATGGACATCAATTACCTACGAGCAGTACTTC,CASSQEWTSITYEQYF
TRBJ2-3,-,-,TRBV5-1,TGCGCCAGCAGCTTGGACCCCCAAGGGCCAGATACGCAGTATTTT,CASSLDPQGPDTQYF
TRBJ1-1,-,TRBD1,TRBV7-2,TGTGCCAGCAGCCCGCACAGGGGTGTTATGAACACTGAAGCTTTCTTT,CASSPHRGVMNTEAFF
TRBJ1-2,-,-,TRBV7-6,TGTGCCAGCAGCCCCCCCGGGGAGGGCTATGGCTACACCTTC,CASSPPGEGYGYTF
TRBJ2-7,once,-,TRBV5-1,TGCGCCAGCAGCCCCGAGGGGGGAGCCACCTACGAGCAGTACTTC,CASSPEGGATYEQYF
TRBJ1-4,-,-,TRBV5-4,TGTGCCAGCAGTTCGGCGGCCGCCGATGAAAAACTGTTTTTT,CASSSAAADEKLFF
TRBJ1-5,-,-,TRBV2,TGTGCCAGCAGCACGGAGGCAGGGTATGCGCCCCAGCATTTT,CASSTEAGYAPQHF
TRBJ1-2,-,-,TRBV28,TGTGCCAGCACGCTGACAGCCTATGGCTACACCTTC,CASTLTAYGYTF
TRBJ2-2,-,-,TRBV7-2,TGTGCCAGCAGCTTAGTGAGAGGAGGCACCGGGGAGCTGTTTTTT,CASSLVRGGTGELFF
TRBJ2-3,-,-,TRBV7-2,TGTGCCAGCAGCTTTCCGGTAGGGGGCACAGATACGCAGTATTTT,CASSFPVGGTDTQYF
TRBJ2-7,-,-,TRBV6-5,TGTGCCAGCAGTTTCCGGGACACGAGCTACGAGCAGTACTTC,CASSFRDTSYEQYF
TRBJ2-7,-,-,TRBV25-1,TGTGCCAGCAGTCAGGGGGAGGGCGAGCAGTACTTC,CASSQGEGEQYF
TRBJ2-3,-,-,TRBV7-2,TGTGCCAGCAGGGACACGAAGGGTACAGATACGCAGTATTTT,CASRDTKGTDTQYF
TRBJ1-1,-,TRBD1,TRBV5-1,TGCGCCAGCAGCTCGGGACAGGGTCACACTGAAGCTTTCTTT,CASSSGQGHTEAFF
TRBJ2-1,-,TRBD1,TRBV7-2,TGTGCCAGCAGCTTAAGGGGGCGCATGCAGCAGTTCTTC,CASSLRGRMQQFF
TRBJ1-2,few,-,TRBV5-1,TGCGCCAGCAGCTTCGTAGGGGCTCGGCATGGCTACACCTTC,CASSFVGARHGYTF